The TCR beta chain described here comes from a study of cytomegalovirus exposure and HLA in healthy donors. Background on the study: The same platform was used for the 130 or so validation repertoires as for the roughly 670 first-cohort repertoires, as reported in a later analysis.

Germline V lookup: CDR1 MGHDK, CDR2 SYGVNS. The CDR3 has 17 amino acids. V shed 2 bases and J 3 bases; nucleotides not matched to a gene: 12. Study results and limitations: There were over 150 TCR beta chains listed as cytomegalovirus-associated. In vitro testing confirmed a few CMV-associated chains as specific for CMV antigens.

Profiled with immunoSEQ multiplex PCR; TCRdb holds only in-frame clones, not every one. The sample holds about 360,000 clones, 86% seen once. Regarding this clone: Antigen: not known.

V usage is TRBV25-1 and J usage is TRBJ2-7, with 8 bases that match TRBD1. The sequence derives from a woman aged 18-29 years in good health and CMV-seronegative. Sequencing used PBMCs. CDR3 residues: CASSETPPGQDNYEQYF. CDR3 DNA sequence: TGTGCCAGCAGTGAAACCCCTCCGGGACAGGACAACTACGAGCAGTACTTC.